The 21 T cell receptor beta chains below all came from one sample that was sequenced in a study of beta chain features in type 1 diabetes. The entirety of the isolated RNA underwent reverse transcription, so expressed TCRB transcripts were sequenced. The data were produced by immunoSEQ multiplex PCR, yet TCRdb's version contains in-frame clones alone and is incomplete. The sample yields 250,000 or so clones, 25% to 35% seen once. Sequencing used central memory CD4+ T cells from blood. These receptors all come from a man aged 25 to 40 in good health.

The table lists this clone with many counts. The V and J genes are TRBV9 and TRBJ2-7; no reliable D call. Germline V CDR1 and CDR2: SGDLS, YYNGEE. V was trimmed by 4 bases and J by 2 bases, leaving 13 bases between them. The CDR3 spans 14 residues. The CDR3 is CASSPTVLAYEQYF. The CDR3 DNA follows: TGTGCCAGCAGCCCGACCGTTCTTGCCTACGAGCAGTACTTC.

This clone was observed a few times. The gene calls are TRBV7-9 and TRBJ2-1; TRBD2 aligns across 11 bases. V dropped 7 bases and J dropped 1; count of bases not matched to a gene: 6. Germline CDR1 reads SEHNR; CDR2 reads FQNEAQ (reference sequence). This CDR3 has 16 residues. The CDR3 nucleotides are TGTGCCAGCAACCTCCGACTAGCGGGGTCCTACAATGAGCAGTTCTTC. Amino acid sequence: CASNLRLAGSYNEQFF. Filled out from reference TRBV7-9 and TRBJ2-1, the complete variable domain reads DTGVSQNPRHKITKRGQNVTFRCDPISEHNRLYWYRQTLGQGPEFLTYFQNEAQLEKSRLLSDRFSAERPKGSFSTLEIQRTEQGDSAMYLCASNLRLAGSYNEQFFGPGTRLTVL.

Comments on this clone: A much larger clone is a single base away; this may be a read error. In the same sample, other DNA sequences code for this CDR3. The chain carries TRBV10-2 and TRBJ1-2, with D tentatively TRBD1 (5 bases). The CDR3 covers 12 residues. Between the trimmed V and J ends, which lost 1 base and 7 bases, there was a span of 7 bases. Germline CDR1 WSHSY, CDR2 SAAADI. CDR3 coding DNA: TGCGCCAGCAGTGAGTTGGGGCTTGGCTACACCTTC. Protein product: CASSELGLGYTF.

This clone occurred a few times. The chain employs TRBV4-3 and TRBJ2-1; 13 nucleotides match TRBD2. In germline, CDR1 is LGHNA, CDR2 YSLEER. This CDR3 is 16 amino acids long. Trimming removed 3 bases from V and 8 bases from J; junction bases left unmatched: 7. The chain's CDR3 is CASSHRTSGRADEQFF. DNA of the CDR3: TGCGCCAGCAGCCATCGAACTAGCGGGAGGGCAGATGAGCAGTTCTTC.

This clone has more than one count but fewer than ten. The chain has TRBV5-6 and TRBJ1-5; the D gene is possibly TRBD1 (5 bases). Germline CDR1 SGHDT, CDR2 YYEEEE. The ends were cut back, 4 bases at V and 5 bases at J, with 7 bases in the middle. CDR3 length equals 12 residues. CDR3: CASSRGDQPQHF. CDR3 DNA: TGTGCCAGCAGCAGAGGGGATCAGCCCCAGCATTTT.

The genes are TRBV29-1 and TRBJ2-7, with 8 positions matching TRBD2. This CDR3 spans 12 amino acids. The ends lost 7 bases at V and 5 bases at J; junction bases unmatched: 7. From germline, CDR1 is SQVTM and CDR2 ANQGSEA. The CDR3 coding sequence is TGCAGCGGTCGGCGGGAGGACGACGAGCAGTACTTC. Its protein is CSGRREDDEQYF.

J is TRBJ1-6 and V is TRBV7-9; D possibly corresponds to TRBD1 (6 bases). Looked up from germline, CDR1 is SEHNR and CDR2 is FQNEAQ (reference sequence). V lost 3 bases to trimming and J lost 8 bases, with 17 bases between them. The CDR3 spans 16 residues. DNA for the CDR3: TGTGCCAGCAGCTTCAGGGGAACAGGACGTGATTCACCCCTCCACTTT. Its translation: CASSFRGTGRDSPLHF.

The chain combines TRBV4-3 with TRBJ2-2; 10 bases fit TRBD2. This CDR3 has 17 residues. From germline, CDR1 is LGHNA and CDR2 YSLEER. With 0 bases clipped from V and 4 bases from J, the junction kept 5 bases outside the gene matches. The CDR3 sequence: CASSQESSGSSTGELFF. The CDR3 nucleotides read TGCGCCAGCAGCCAAGAGTCTAGCGGGAGTTCCACCGGGGAGCTGTTTTTT.

In DNA form, the CDR3 reads TGTGCCAGCAGCTGGCAGGGGGACACAGATACGCAGTATTTT. Translated: CASSWQGDTDTQYF. This rearrangement joins TRBV11-3 to TRBJ2-3, with TRBD1 matching over 7 bases. This CDR3 comprises 14 residues. Germline CDR1 SGHNT, CDR2 YENEEA. The V and J ends lost 4 bases and 2 bases, in that order; junction bases with no gene match: 3. The full variable domain, rest sourced from reference TRBV11-3 and TRBJ2-3, is EAGVVQSPRYKIIEKKQPVAFWCNPISGHNTLYWYLQNLGQGPELLIRYENEEAVDDSQLPKDRFSAERLKGVDSTLKIQPAELGDSAVYLCASSWQGDTDTQYFGPGTRLTVL.

This clone has a handful of counts. V usage is TRBV7-2 and J usage is TRBJ2-5; D might be TRBD1 (5 bases). CDR3 length: 14 residues. V lost 10 bases to trimming and J lost 5 bases, with 20 bases between them. The V gene's germline CDR1 is SGHTA and CDR2 FQGNSA. CDR3 residues: CATKGLWQLETQYF. The CDR3 DNA reads TGTGCCACCAAGGGGCTTTGGCAGTTGGAGACCCAGTACTTC. Looking up the rest from reference TRBV7-2 and TRBJ2-5 gives the full variable domain: GAGVSQSPSNKVTEKGKDVELRCDPISGHTALYWYRQSLGQGLEFLIYFQGNSAPDKSGLPSDRFSAERTGGSVSTLTIQRTQQEDSAVYLCATKGLWQLETQYFGPGTRLLVL.

The V gene is TRBV5-6, the J gene TRBJ2-5; no reliable D call. The V and J ends lost 6 bases and 3 bases respectively, with 3 bases between them. The CDR3 consists of 10 residues. The germline gives CDR1 SGHDT, CDR2 YYEEEE. CDR3: CASNKETQYF. CDR3 DNA: TGTGCCAGCAATAAAGAGACCCAGTACTTC. Variable domain in full (rest from reference TRBV5-6 and TRBJ2-5): DAGVTQSPTHLIKTRGQQVTLRCSPKSGHDTVSWYQQALGQGPQFIFQYYEEEERQRGNFPDRFSGHQFPNYSSELNVNALLLGDSALYLCASNKETQYFGPGTRLLVL.

This clone appeared a few times. The J gene is TRBJ2-1, the V gene TRBV4-3, with a weak D call TRBD1 (6 bases). V shed 2 bases and J shed 6 bases, with 14 bases lying between them. The CDR3 sequence is 15 residues long. Germline loops: CDR1 LGHNA, CDR2 YSLEER. In DNA, the CDR3 is TGCGCCAGCAGCCAATGGCAGGGGATCCGCAATGAGCAGTTCTTC. This codes for CASSQWQGIRNEQFF.

This clone was observed a handful of times. The rearrangement links TRBV2 to TRBJ2-5; D unclear. The V end lost 7 bases, the J end lost 3 bases, and 12 bases lay between the germline ends. CDR3 length: 13 amino acids. The germline V gene has CDR1 SNHLY and CDR2 FYNNEI. The CDR3 loop is CASTARRKETQYF. DNA for the CDR3: TGTGCCAGCACCGCGCGACGGAAAGAGACCCAGTACTTC.

This clone has ten or more counts. The CDR3 region is CASRRTGSADTQYF. CDR3 in DNA: TGTGCCAGCAGAAGAACAGGGTCGGCAGATACGCAGTATTTT. This chain links TRBV28 with TRBJ2-3; maybe TRBD1 (6 bases). CDR1 and CDR2 from the germline V gene are MDHEN and SYDVKM. The length of the CDR3 is 14 residues. The V and J ends lost 6 bases and 4 bases respectively, with 14 bases between them.

This chain connects TRBV28 to TRBJ2-1, with D perhaps TRBD1 or TRBD2 (5 bases each). CDR3 length equals 14 residues. The ends were cut back, 3 bases at V and 4 bases at J, with 10 bases in the middle. Germline loops: CDR1 MDHEN, CDR2 SYDVKM. CDR3 loop: CASSFGTLYNEQFF. The CDR3 nucleotides are TGTGCCAGCAGTTTCGGGACCCTGTACAATGAGCAGTTCTTC.

This clone was counted a few times. The rearrangement joins TRBV6-5 to TRBJ1-2; D is unresolved. The length of the CDR3 is 13 residues. V lost 7 bases, J lost 3 bases, and 12 bases lay in between. CDR1 and CDR2 from the germline V gene are MNHEY and SVGAGI. CDR3 coding DNA: TGTGCCAGCATGACCGGGGAATACTATGGCTACACCTTC. Translation gives CASMTGEYYGYTF.

This clone has more than one count but fewer than ten. The chain is built from TRBV30 and TRBJ2-2; no definite D call. This CDR3 contains 11 residues. V was shortened by 4 bases and J by 7 bases, with 7 bases between the two germline ends. From germline, CDR1 is GTSNPN and CDR2 SVGIG (reference sequence). The CDR3: CAWNWNGELFF. For the CDR3, the DNA is TGTGCCTGGAACTGGAACGGGGAGCTGTTTTTT.

The chain recombines TRBV5-6 with TRBJ2-3, with D perhaps matching TRBD2 (6 bases). Trimming left V 5 bases short and J 3 bases short, with 19 bases between. The CDR3 extends over 16 amino acids. Germline values: CDR1 SGHDT, CDR2 YYEEEE. The CDR3 coding sequence is TGTGCCAGCAGGTCCGGAGGGCCTAGTGGGACAGATACGCAGTATTTT. Residues: CASRSGGPSGTDTQYF.

This clone was detected a few times. The rearrangement links TRBV25-1 to TRBJ1-1; D may be TRBD1 (5 bases). The CDR3 consists of 13 residues. Germline CDR1 and CDR2: MGHDK and SYGVNS. V lost 3 bases and J 3 bases, leaving 8 bases between the germline ends. The CDR3 bases are TGTGCCAGCAGTGACAGGGTGGACACTGAAGCTTTCTTT. It specifies CASSDRVDTEAFF.

This chain uses TRBV30 with TRBJ2-2, with 7 bases fitting TRBD2. V trimming: 8 bases; J trimming: 4 bases; junction bases outside the gene matches: 13. The germline CDR1 and CDR2 sequences are GTSNPN and SVGIG (reference sequence). The CDR3 runs 15 residues. CDR3 DNA: TGTGCCGGGCCTCGGCTAGCGGATCCCACCGGGGAGCTGTTTTTT. It yields the protein CAGPRLADPTGELFF.

This chain connects TRBV9 to TRBJ2-7, with 7 bases matching TRBD1. The CDR3 is 16 residues long. J was trimmed by 3 bases and V by 4 bases; bases with no gene match: 13. Germline V lookup: CDR1 SGDLS, CDR2 YYNGEE. Written as DNA, the CDR3 is TGTGCCAGCAGCCCACCATCCGGGACAGAAAACTACGAGCAGTACTTC. Protein sequence: CASSPPSGTENYEQYF.